The 8 T cell receptor beta chains in this list originate from one sample, sequenced in a study of immune evolution from preneoplasia to lung adenocarcinoma. Produced via immunoSEQ multiplex PCR; TCRdb's table is partial and in-frame only. The sample lists approximately 2,500 clones, approximately 39% occurring once. Sample: FFPE adjacent normal lung tissue. Every receptor here comes from a person aged 60-80 years with lung adenocarcinoma.

This clone was observed a few times. The chain employs TRBV7-2 and TRBJ1-3; D unclear. The CDR3 totals 15 residues. Trimming took off 8 bases at V and 0 bases at J, with 14 bases between the two ends. Germline CDR1 is SGHTA and CDR2 is FQGNSA. CDR3 bases: TGTGCCAGCGGAGAGGCCGTTACCTCTGGAAACACCATATATTTT. It translates to CASGEAVTSGNTIYF.

V usage is TRBV2 and J usage is TRBJ2-7; a possible D gene is TRBD2 (6 bases). With 6 bases removed from V and 2 bases from J, the gap between germline ends came to 11 bases. Germline V gene sequence: CDR1 SNHLY, CDR2 FYNNEI. The CDR3 extends over 13 amino acids. The CDR3 region has the DNA TGTGCCAGCAGAGGGGACTCTGCCTACGAGCAGTACTTC. As protein: CASRGDSAYEQYF.

This clone was counted between two and nine times. This chain connects TRBV5-1 to TRBJ1-5, with a tentative D call TRBD1 (6 bases). With 2 bases removed from V and 8 bases from J, the gap between germline ends came to 11 bases. The germline V gene encodes CDR1 SGHRS and CDR2 YFSETQ. The CDR3 extends over 13 amino acids. In DNA, the CDR3 is TGCGCCAGCAGCTTTACAGGGCCGGAGCCCCAGCATTTT. Protein product: CASSFTGPEPQHF.

This clone occurred a few times. CDR3 region: CASSFSSSAGSSYEQYF. The CDR3 nucleotides are TGTGCCAGCAGCTTCTCCTCCTCAGCGGGATCCTCCTACGAGCAGTACTTC. The rearrangement links TRBV5-4 to TRBJ2-7; TRBD2 aligns across 7 bases. Unmatched junction bases numbered 11, after V lost 2 bases and J lost 0 bases. This CDR3 region has 17 residues. The germline V gene has CDR1 SGHNT and CDR2 YYREEE (reference sequence).

The V gene is TRBV7-2, the J gene TRBJ2-1, with a weak D call TRBD1 (7 bases). CDR1 and CDR2 (germline): SGHTA, FQGNSA. Trimming took 5 bases from V and 5 from J, leaving 16 bases between them. The CDR3 has 15 amino acids. CDR3 sequence: CASSDRVWTNNEQFF. Written as DNA, the CDR3 is TGTGCCAGCAGCGACAGGGTTTGGACTAACAATGAGCAGTTCTTC. The full variable domain, with the rest looked up from reference TRBV7-2 and TRBJ2-1, is GAGVSQSPSNKVTEKGKDVELRCDPISGHTALYWYRQSLGQGLEFLIYFQGNSAPDKSGLPSDRFSAERTGGSVSTLTIQRTQQEDSAVYLCASSDRVWTNNEQFFGPGTRLTVL.

A few counts support this clone. The rearrangement links TRBV6-4 to TRBJ1-2; TRBD1 matches at 7 bases. Losses at the gene ends were 9 bases for V and 2 bases for J; bases not matched to a gene: 9. The V gene's germline CDR1 is MRHNA and CDR2 SNTAGT. The CDR3 loop spans 14 amino acids. Written as DNA, the CDR3 is TGTGCCAGAGGGCGGGACAGTAGCAACTATGGCTACACCTTC. Translated, it gives CARGRDSSNYGYTF.

J is TRBJ2-1 and V is TRBV5-3; the D is unclear. TRBV5-3 is an ORF; its function is uncertain. CDR3 length: 13 amino acids. Trimming left V 2 bases short and J 9 bases short, with 12 bases between. As DNA, the CDR3 is TGTGCCAGAAGCTTTTGCGTGGATCGTGAGCAGTTCTTC. Amino acids: CARSFCVDREQFF.

The genes are TRBV11-2 and TRBJ1-1; TRBD1 agrees at 7 bases. After removal of 2 bases from V and 3 bases from J, the junction contained 0 bases not matched to a gene. Germline V gene lookup returns CDR1 SGHAT and CDR2 FQNNGV. This CDR3 has 13 residues. For the CDR3, the DNA is TGTGCCAGCAGCTTAACAGGGGACACTGAAGCTTTCTTT. It encodes CASSLTGDTEAFF.